One and the same sample provided the 22 T cell receptor beta chains below, sequenced in a study of blood T cell repertoires in COVID-19. This table comes from immunoSEQ multiplex PCR, and its TCRdb copy is limited to in-frame clones, with some not included. The data show 140,000 or so clones, with about 80% seen just once and around 16% held by the top ten. Sequenced: peripheral blood. All receptors come from a man aged 50-60 years with acute or convalescent COVID-19.

CDR3 bases: TGTGCCAGCTCACCCCAGCGGGAGCGCACAGATACGCAGTATTTT. This codes for CASSPQRERTDTQYF. The genes are TRBV18 and TRBJ2-3, with TRBD2 identical over 8 bases. Germline trimming cut 3 bases from V and 1 base from J; bases unmatched to any gene: 3. From germline, CDR1 is KGHSH and CDR2 LQKENI. The CDR3 covers 15 residues.

This chain joins TRBV19 and TRBJ1-3; D is undetermined. In germline, CDR1 is LNHDA, CDR2 SQIVND (reference sequence). CDR3 length equals 13 residues. V was pared by 5 bases and J by 8 bases, with 13 bases between. CDR3 residues: CASSSRSGYTIYF. The CDR3, as DNA: TGTGCCAGTAGTTCCCGGTCCGGGTACACCATATATTTT.

The CDR3 region has the DNA TGTGCCAGCAGCTCCAACAGGGGGTCTCAAAATTCACCCCTCCACTTT. Residues: CASSSNRGSQNSPLHF. The chain recombines TRBV5-4 with TRBJ1-6; 8 nucleotides match TRBD1. V shed 3 bases and J 7 bases; nucleotides not matched to a gene: 9. The CDR3 consists of 16 residues. Germline V gene lookup returns CDR1 SGHNT and CDR2 YYREEE (reference sequence).

This chain joins TRBV5-6 and TRBJ2-7, with 7 bases that match TRBD2. Germline V gene sequence: CDR1 SGHDT, CDR2 YYEEEE. V lost 3 bases, J lost 1 base, and 7 bases stayed unmatched. The CDR3 has 15 residues. The CDR3 loop reads CASSSLRGISYEQYF. CDR3 bases: TGTGCCAGCAGCTCCTTGCGGGGGATATCCTACGAGCAGTACTTC.

V and J are TRBV10-1 and TRBJ1-2; D unclear. Between the trimmed V and J ends, which lost 7 bases and 0 bases, there was a span of 9 bases. Germline values: CDR1 WNHNN, CDR2 SYGVQD (reference sequence). The CDR3 length is 13 residues. This CDR3 is CASKRLANYGYTF. CDR3 nucleotide sequence: TGCGCCAGCAAGAGGTTAGCTAACTATGGCTACACCTTC.

V and J are TRBV25-1 and TRBJ2-2, with 12 bases matching TRBD2. V was pared by 6 bases and J by 2 bases, with 10 bases of the junction left unmatched. Germline CDR1 reads MGHDK; CDR2 reads SYGVNS. This CDR3 has 18 residues. CDR3 DNA sequence: TGTGCCAGCAGGGGTCAGACTAGCGGGGGTCCCAACACCGGGGAGCTGTTTTTT. Translated: CASRGQTSGGPNTGELFF.

The rearrangement uses TRBV25-1 and TRBJ1-2, with D uncertain. The ends were cut back, 4 bases at V and 2 bases at J, with 11 bases in the middle. Germline lookup yields CDR1 MGHDK and CDR2 SYGVNS. CDR3 length: 14 amino acids. CDR3 region: CASSAPGKNYGYTF. The DNA of the CDR3 is TGTGCCAGCAGTGCCCCGGGGAAAAACTATGGCTACACCTTC.

This rearrangement joins TRBV7-2 to TRBJ1-1; D is unclear. This CDR3 spans 11 amino acids. CDR1 SGHTA and CDR2 FQGNSA come from the germline V gene. V was clipped by 5 bases and J by 9 bases, with 10 bases between them. The CDR3 loop reads CASSPQKKAFF. The CDR3 nucleotides are TGTGCCAGCAGCCCACAGAAAAAAGCTTTCTTT.

The genes are TRBV9 and TRBJ2-2, with TRBD2 as a possible D gene (5 bases). The CDR3 runs to 16 residues. Trimming cost V 2 bases and J 4 bases, with 15 bases left between them. CDR1 and CDR2 (germline): SGDLS, YYNGEE. CDR3 sequence reads: CASSVKGVVGTGELFF. Here the CDR3 DNA reads TGTGCCAGCAGCGTTAAGGGAGTTGTGGGCACCGGGGAGCTGTTTTTT. The whole variable domain, filled in from reference TRBV9 and TRBJ2-2, reads DSGVTQTPKHLITATGQRVTLRCSPRSGDLSVYWYQQSLDQGLQFLIQYYNGEERAKGNILERFSAQQFPDLHSELNLSSLELGDSALYFCASSVKGVVGTGELFFGEGSRLTVL.

CDR3 residues: CASTILTAYEQYV. In DNA, the CDR3 is TGTGCCAGCACCATTTTGACTGCGTACGAGCAGTACGTC. The rearrangement joins TRBV2 to TRBJ2-7, with D unresolved. Looked up from germline, CDR1 is SNHLY and CDR2 is FYNNEI. The ends were cut back, 7 bases at V and 4 bases at J, with 14 bases in the middle. This CDR3 comprises 13 residues.

Here the CDR3 reads CASSPQGLGQPQHF. CDR3 sequence (DNA): TGTGCCAGCTCACCACAGGGGTTGGGTCAGCCCCAGCATTTT. V is TRBV18 and J is TRBJ1-5; possibly TRBD1 for D (5 bases). This CDR3 is 14 amino acids long. Between the trimmed V and J ends, which lost 1 base and 6 bases, there was a span of 10 bases. In germline, CDR1 is KGHSH, CDR2 LQKENI.

The V call is TRBV7-9, the J call TRBJ1-4; 8 bases are a match to TRBD1. Germline CDR1 is SEHNR and CDR2 is FQNEAQ (reference sequence). This CDR3 is 14 amino acids long. V lost 5 bases to trimming and J lost 8 bases; unmatched junction nucleotides: 7. The CDR3, as DNA: TGTGCCAGCAGCGTCGGGACAGGAGGCGAAAAACTGTTTTTT. Translation: CASSVGTGGEKLFF.

The chain uses TRBV19 and TRBJ2-7; D perhaps matches TRBD1 (6 bases). Germline V gene lookup returns CDR1 LNHDA and CDR2 SQIVND (reference sequence). The CDR3 contains 14 residues. The V gene lost 5 bases and the J gene lost 0 bases, with 11 bases spanning the gap. The CDR3 nucleotides read TGTGCCAGTAGTCGGGGACAAGGCTCCTACGAGCAGTACTTC. Residues: CASSRGQGSYEQYF.

This clone showed up just once. The rearrangement uses TRBV11-2 and TRBJ2-2, with TRBD2 matching 8 bases. This CDR3 contains 14 residues. With 5 bases clipped from V and 7 bases from J, the junction kept 6 bases outside the gene matches. Germline-derived CDR1 and CDR2 are SGHAT and FQNNGV. CDR3 loop: CASSPSGGGGELFF. The CDR3 DNA is TGTGCCAGCAGCCCCTCCGGGGGGGGCGGGGAGCTGTTTTTT.

V usage is TRBV19 and J usage is TRBJ2-3; D uncertain. This CDR3 comprises 14 residues. Trimming left V 5 bases short and J 0 bases short, with 9 bases between. Germline V gene lookup returns CDR1 LNHDA and CDR2 SQIVND (reference sequence). CDR3 sequence: CASSQASSTDTQYF. The CDR3 region has the DNA TGTGCCAGTAGTCAGGCGTCGAGCACAGATACGCAGTATTTT.

This chain connects TRBV9 to TRBJ1-1, with D perhaps matching TRBD1 (6 bases). Trimming took off 1 base at V and 1 base at J, with 8 bases between the two ends. The CDR3 totals 14 residues. Germline lookup yields CDR1 SGDLS and CDR2 YYNGEE. In DNA form, the CDR3 reads TGTGCCAGCAGCGTAAGGACAGAGAACACTGAAGCTTTCTTT. This codes for CASSVRTENTEAFF.

The chain joins TRBV2 to TRBJ1-3, with D perhaps TRBD1 (5 bases). The germline V gene encodes CDR1 SNHLY and CDR2 FYNNEI. V gave up 2 bases and J gave up 4 bases, with 15 bases separating them. The CDR3 sequence is 16 residues long. This CDR3 is CASSERTYAGGNTIYF. The CDR3 DNA reads TGTGCCAGCAGTGAACGAACGTACGCAGGGGGAAACACCATATATTTT.

V usage is TRBV5-1 and J usage is TRBJ2-1, with D uncertain. Trimming removed 3 bases from V and 9 bases from J, with 7 bases in between. Germline V gene lookup returns CDR1 SGHRS and CDR2 YFSETQ. This CDR3 has 11 amino acids. The CDR3 is CASSSDGEQFF. The CDR3 DNA is TGCGCCAGCAGCTCAGATGGTGAGCAGTTCTTC.

This clone occurred once. This chain uses TRBV5-5 with TRBJ2-7; possible D gene TRBD1, 6 bases. Trimming took off 0 bases at V and 2 bases at J, with 15 bases between the two ends. Germline CDR1 SGHKS, CDR2 YYEKEE (reference sequence). This CDR3 is built from 16 residues. The CDR3 sequence: CASSLALQGNTYEQYF. DNA for the CDR3: TGTGCCAGCAGCTTGGCTTTACAGGGTAACACCTACGAGCAGTACTTC.

This chain connects TRBV10-3 to TRBJ2-3; unclear D gene. CDR3 length: 11 amino acids. Trimming shortened V by 10 bases and J by 0 bases, and 5 bases separated the two germline ends. CDR1 and CDR2 from the germline V gene are ENHRY and SYGVKD. The CDR3 here is CATFSTDTQYF. The CDR3 DNA reads as TGTGCCACCTTTAGCACAGATACGCAGTATTTT.

V gene TRBV5-1 combines with J gene TRBJ2-3; D may be TRBD2 (6 bases). With 4 bases removed from V and 3 bases from J, the gap between germline ends came to 15 bases. Germline-derived CDR1 and CDR2 are SGHRS and YFSETQ. The CDR3 runs to 15 residues. The CDR3 is CASSTGLRETDTQYF. Here the CDR3 DNA reads TGCGCCAGCAGCACGGGACTTCGAGAGACAGATACGCAGTATTTT.

This clone has ten or more counts. The chain joins TRBV6-6 to TRBJ1-1; no firm D call. V lost 6 bases to trimming and J lost 1 base, with 15 bases between them. Germline CDR1 and CDR2: MNHNY and SVGAGI (reference sequence). The CDR3 is 15 residues long. DNA for the CDR3: TGTGCCAGCAGCCCGGAGGGCACAGAGAACACTGAAGCTTTCTTT. This gives the protein CASSPEGTENTEAFF.